Below, one T cell receptor (beta chain) is given with its context. Its cognate antigen has yet to be identified. Per the germline V gene, SGDLS is the CDR1 and YYNGEE is the CDR2. Inclusive of the bounding cysteine and phenylalanine, the CDR3 is 13 residues long. Here the CDR3 DNA is all that survives: 39 bases in frame from base 1. To prepare the library, the immunoSEQ multiplex PCR assay was applied. The multiplex PCR relied on a mix of 60 forward primers for TCR Vbeta segments and 13 reverse primers for TCR Jbeta segments. Amplification of the CDR3 region of rearranged TCR beta genes was performed with a multiplex PCR assay on genomic DNA. The amplified TCR beta libraries were sequenced on the Illumina HiSeq System as 87-base-pair reads. In the source study's methods: In a later analysis, about 80 million unique TCR beta chains were counted across the 690 or so repertoires, and about 9.9 million of these chains were shared by at least two donors. Raw reads were error-corrected and collapsed into unique sequences with a nearest-neighbor algorithm that merged closely related sequences to remove PCR and sequencing errors. Alignment of CDR3 sequences to IMGT reference sequences was used to assign V, D and J gene segments. For a sequence to be retained, a match of at least six nucleotides was required to both a V gene segment and a J gene segment. A rearrangement counted as productive if the CDR3 had no stop codons and remained in frame with V and J, and every other rearrangement counted as non-productive. CDR3 was defined according to IMGT convention as the region running from the second conserved V-encoded cysteine to the conserved J-encoded phenylalanine. The earlier analysis of about 610 of the donors excluded any sequence lacking an unambiguous match to a single V gene segment. In an earlier analysis of a few hundred of the donors, V segments were called functional above 56.7% productive rearrangements and were called segregating when the between-donor standard deviation exceeded 5%. A statistical classification framework was built for diagnosing cytomegalovirus status from the catalog of TCR beta chain sequences. In a later analysis, TCR nucleotide sequences were compared against IMGT/GENE-DB human TR gene sequences so that V and J genes could be assigned. A later analysis assigned CDR3 sequences and most-parsimonious VDJ recombination scenarios with the TCRdist pipeline. In a later analysis, each TCR beta chain was defined by its CDR3 amino acid sequence together with its V-gene family, and reads without a unique V-gene family were excluded. To address suspected cross-contamination and a sequencing artifact, a later analysis removed some 620 highly shared, low-generation-probability nucleotide sequences. For each public chain, a later analysis derived a clonal expansion index from normalized ranks of inferred template counts within each repertoire. In a later analysis, generation probabilities were computed with a VDJ recombination model fitted to out-of-frame rearrangements, and the resulting probabilities were checked against IGoR. In a later analysis, TCR-TCR, TCR-HLA and TCR-CMV co-occurrence was scored with hypergeometric tests, and a repertoire-size bias correction was applied to TCR pairs. To estimate false discovery rates, a later analysis permuted the HLA or CMV assignments 20 times. In a later analysis, co-occurring TCRs were grouped using DBSCAN, with TCRdist sequence similarity added in when clustering inside HLA-allele-positive subsets. Repertoires with fewer than 30,000 or more than 120,000 public chains were left out of co-occurrence clustering, as were a handful of repertoires with anomalous nucleotide sharing. TCRdb took this table from immuneACCESS and kept in-frame rearrangements with V and J called. Such tables lack part of the clones; where checked against another copy, unresolved V genes explain under half of the gap, and the rest is unexplained. V and J calls and clone size are given by that table; D and trimming were obtained from the DNA. This sample's listing comprises under 120,000 clones. The ten largest account for roughly 0.64% of the sample.

In total, around 600 healthy bone marrow donors made up the cohort. At the time of sampling, all cohort members were nominally healthy, though unrecorded immune exposures were likely present. The donor tested CMV seronegative and was one of the 352 seronegative cohort members. A peripheral blood sample was provided by each donor, and peripheral blood mononuclear cells were used for TCR beta sequencing. The Qiagen DNeasy Blood Extraction Kit was used to extract genomic DNA from the blood cell samples. The data belong to a study of cytomegalovirus exposure and HLA in healthy donors (dated 2017 in TCRdb). With respect to the entire study: An earlier analysis of some 550 of the donors reported about 250 Gb of sequence data and roughly 100 million unique TCR beta sequences from approximately 180 million T cells. Approximately 300 gigabases of sequencing data and about 92 million unique TCR sequences made up an early release that covered under 750 HLA-typed donors. Among the approximately 400 genotyped donors, more than 70% belonged to the genetic ancestry cluster associated with self-reported Caucasian donors. The study aimed to test whether cataloging public T cell receptors could reveal signatures of past pathogen exposure. The study profiled the T cell repertoires of about 720 subjects by immunosequencing and related them to cytomegalovirus serostatus. In addition to the first cohort of 650 to 750 subjects, a separate validation cohort of approximately 120 different subjects was used. High-throughput TCR immunosequencing, statistical association of individual TCRs with disease status, and machine learning were combined to predict cytomegalovirus infection status. In a later analysis, previously published TCR beta repertoires from roughly 710 donors were re-analyzed and high-resolution HLA genotyping was added so that TCR occurrence patterns could be studied. Rather than drawing on any new phenotypic data, the later analysis identified candidate immune exposures from TCR beta sequences and the way those sequences occurred across donors. To decide whether each TCR beta V gene segment behaved as functional or pseudogenic, an earlier analysis of some 600 of the donors relied on high-throughput TCR beta sequencing. Donor age, sex, ethnicity and CMV serostatus were compiled alongside the repertoire data. Genome-wide SNP genotypes for about 65% of the roughly 670 donors were used in a later genetic analysis, which treated that subset as a discovery cohort. All discovery cohort repertoires had been generated using a single sequencing platform. HLA typing included class I and class II loci at four-digit resolution. Typing coverage differed by locus: A, B, C, DRB1 and DQB1 were typed in roughly 620-630 donors, DQA1 in roughly 510, DPA1 in approximately 610, and DPB1 in 400 to 490. Because of strong linkage in the cohort, 4 to 6 DR-DQ haplotypes were treated as single units for association and clustering. Among over 350 genotyped donors of the cohort, an average of approximately 240,000 unique TCR beta nucleotide sequences were sequenced per donor, about a sixth of them non-productive. Overall results and qualifications from the work: Because counts were too low, seventeen rarely observed V segments, including chromosome 9 orphons, were excluded from the earlier analysis of some 540 of the donors. A further reported finding was that TCR beta sequences accurately predicted the HLA-A and HLA-B alleles for most subjects in the first cohort. Presence/absence analyses assumed roughly uniform sequencing depth across donors, an assumption that may not hold. In a later analysis, HLA-associated TCR beta chains were found to be more clonally expanded and to have lower generation probabilities than equally common non-associated chains. Most CMV-associated TCR beta chains appeared to be HLA-restricted in a later analysis, and the HLA associations seemed to be driven largely by CMV exposure. A group of highly shared sequence variants was considered likely to be a technical artifact of the sequencing pipeline. A later analysis found that TCR association rates varied across HLA loci, with DRB1 alleles showing the most associated TCRs and HLA-C alleles the fewest. The 87-base-pair reads could not distinguish some IMGT-functional V segments, including TRBV6-2 and TRBV6-3, so those segments were excluded. In vitro tests confirmed that a few of the cytomegalovirus-associated TCR beta chains recognize cytomegalovirus antigens. In a later genetic analysis, fewer N-insertions in productive TCRs were reported among donors in an Asian-associated ancestry cluster than the approximately 630-donor mean. Because HLA typing was missing for some donors at each locus, association tests included only the typed subset. Several of the top co-occurrence clusters appeared to be linked to parvovirus B19, influenza, CMV and Epstein-Barr virus, according to a later analysis. Most TCR sequences were observed very rarely across donors, whereas some public TCRs were present in many individuals. In a later analysis, 16,951 TCR beta sequences were associated with specific HLA alleles at a false discovery rate of 0.05. In the study, approximately 160 TCR beta chains were listed as associated with cytomegalovirus. According to the authors, the approach could potentially be generalized to other disease states and immunological phenotypes. Only TCR beta chains were sequenced in this cohort, and the absence of alpha or paired-chain data limited detectable features. In both the original and validation cohorts, the classifier was reported to diagnose cytomegalovirus status with high specificity and sensitivity. An association between a missense DCLRE1C variant and V-gene and J-gene trimming of TCR beta chains was found in a later genetic analysis and replicated in an independent cohort. When HLA alleles, especially DR and DQ, strongly co-occurred, TCR associations were difficult to assign to individual alleles. Correlated functional status among segregating V segments might reflect linkage disequilibrium, but an unknown experimental factor could not be ruled out. Immune exposure information for the cohort was limited to CMV serostatus. In an earlier analysis of roughly 560 of the donors, most TCR beta V segments were observed in productive rearrangements about 87% or about 30% of the time, broadly matching IMGT annotations.

Input material: PBMCs. The sequence came from a man aged 45-65 years in good health and CMV-seronegative. The chain was built from TRBV9 and TRBJ2-5; a confident D gene designation cannot be given. The DNA end lines up better with TRBJ2-7; the J call may be wrong. The nucleotide sequence reads as follows: TGTGCCAGCAGCCCAAGTTTCCACTACGAGCAGTACTTC. It codes for CASSPSFHYEQYF.